A selection of T cell receptor beta chains follows, all from one sample in a study of blood T cell repertoires in COVID-19. The table came from immunoSEQ multiplex PCR; TCRdb's copy has only in-frame clones and leaves some out. The top ten clones hold 5% to 7.5% of a sample with about 67,000 clones, roughly three quarters of them seen once. The sequencing sample was made of peripheral blood. The source is a woman aged 55-69 years with acute or convalescent COVID-19. Both conserved end residues are part of each CDR3. D genes are given only for firm matches. Clone size appears in some rows only: once, few, many, or a class for an expanded clone.

j_call | v_call | clone_size | d_call | cdr3_aa | cdr3_nt
TRBJ1-1 | TRBV6-4 | NA | NA | CASKGAFF | TGTGCCAGCAAGGGGGCTTTCTTT
TRBJ2-7 | TRBV5-1 | once | NA | CASHLTGDPREQYF | TGCGCCAGCCACCTGACAGGAGATCCTAGGGAGCAGTACTTC
TRBJ1-4 | TRBV7-8 | NA | NA | CASSPRTVEKLFF | TGTGCCAGCAGCCCCCGGACAGTTGAAAAACTGTTTTTT
TRBJ1-1 | TRBV11-2 | NA | NA | CASSSFLGRGANTEAFF | TGTGCCAGCAGCTCATTCTTGGGGCGGGGGGCGAACACTGAAGCTTTCTTT
TRBJ1-2 | TRBV7-2 | NA | NA | CASSSFVSGDGYTF | TGTGCCAGCAGCTCCTTTGTGTCAGGGGATGGCTACACCTTC
TRBJ1-1 | TRBV6-5 | once | NA | CASSYRRQDLIPFF | TGTGCCAGCAGTTACCGGAGGCAAGACCTCATCCCCTTCTTT
TRBJ2-3 | TRBV28 | NA | NA | CASSVRIDTQYF | TGTGCCAGCAGCGTGAGGATAGATACGCAGTATTTT
TRBJ1-5 | TRBV19 | NA | TRBD1 | CASSEQGARSQPQHF | TGTGCCAGTAGCGAACAGGGGGCGCGGAGTCAGCCCCAGCATTTT
TRBJ1-2 | TRBV19 | NA | TRBD1 | CASSIGTGSNGYTF | TGTGCCAGTAGTATTGGGACAGGGAGTAATGGCTACACCTTC
TRBJ1-2 | TRBV29-1 | NA | TRBD1 | CSVNTGGGYTF | TGCAGCGTCAATACAGGGGGCGGCTACACCTTC
TRBJ1-1 | TRBV30 | NA | NA | CAWSVGLGGIEAFF | TGTGCCTGGAGTGTCGGATTGGGAGGCATTGAAGCTTTCTTT
TRBJ2-3 | TRBV28 | few | TRBD1 | CASSLPQGSRTDTQYF | TGTGCCAGCAGTTTACCACAGGGGTCCCGCACAGATACGCAGTATTTT
TRBJ2-1 | TRBV5-1 | NA | TRBD1 | CASSSGTGGYNEQFF | TGCGCCAGCAGCTCCGGGACAGGGGGCTACAATGAGCAGTTCTTC
TRBJ2-6 | TRBV6-6 | NA | NA | CASSYQAGANVLTF | TGTGCCAGCAGTTACCAGGCTGGGGCCAACGTCCTGACTTTC
TRBJ1-2 | TRBV5-6 | few | TRBD1 | CASSVPPGQGSGYTF | TGTGCCAGCAGCGTACCACCGGGACAGGGCTCTGGCTACACCTTC
TRBJ1-1 | TRBV5-1 | NA | NA | CASSLGSTEAFF | TGCGCCAGCAGCTTGGGGAGCACTGAAGCTTTCTTT
TRBJ1-2 | TRBV5-1 | NA | TRBD1 | CASSFSQGGGGYTF | TGCGCCAGCAGCTTCTCCCAGGGGGGAGGAGGCTACACCTTC
TRBJ1-3 | TRBV5-5 | few | NA | CASSWTPHSGYSGNTIYF | TGTGCCAGCAGCTGGACCCCCCACAGCGGGTACTCTGGAAACACCATATATTTT
TRBJ1-2 | TRBV18 | NA | TRBD1 | CASSPGQGYGYTF | TGTGCCAGCTCACCGGGACAGGGCTATGGCTACACCTTC
TRBJ1-5 | TRBV2 | few | TRBD1 | CASSMTGDRGNQPQHF | TGTGCCAGCAGTATGACAGGGGATAGGGGAAATCAGCCCCAGCATTTT
TRBJ2-7 | TRBV13 | NA | NA | CASSRLGEAYEQYF | TGTGCCAGCAGCCGCCTCGGGGAGGCGTACGAGCAGTACTTC
TRBJ2-7 | TRBV3-1/TRBV3-2 | few | NA | CASSQDDPGRPYEQYF | TGTGCCAGCAGCCAAGATGATCCAGGAAGGCCCTACGAGCAGTACTTC
TRBJ1-1 | TRBV5-1 | NA | NA | CASSLRGGGGSNTEAFF | TGCGCCAGCAGCTTGAGGGGGGGAGGAGGCTCGAACACTGAAGCTTTCTTT
TRBJ2-3 | TRBV5-1 | NA | TRBD1 | CASSFTFRDSFSTDTQYF | TGCGCCAGCAGCTTTACTTTCCGGGACAGCTTTAGCACAGATACGCAGTATTTT
TRBJ1-1 | TRBV11-2 | NA | NA | CASSSRGQGTEAFF | TGTGCCAGCAGTTCTAGGGGTCAGGGCACTGAAGCTTTCTTT
TRBJ1-2 | TRBV10-3 | NA | TRBD1 | CAISPPGTGNGYTF | TGTGCCATCAGTCCCCCCGGGACAGGGAACGGCTACACCTTC
TRBJ1-3 | TRBV9 | NA | NA | CASSVSHLRDTIYF | TGTGCCAGCAGCGTATCCCACCTTCGGGACACCATATATTTT
TRBJ2-3 | TRBV19 | NA | NA | CASKTGVSTDTQYF | TGTGCCAGTAAAACCGGGGTTAGCACAGATACGCAGTATTTT
TRBJ2-1 | TRBV27 | NA | TRBD2 | CASSLGGLGLAGDNEQFF | TGTGCCAGCAGCTTAGGGGGCCTGGGGCTAGCGGGGGACAATGAGCAGTTCTTC
TRBJ2-7 | TRBV11-2 | NA | TRBD2 | CASSPLSRERGTTYEQYF | TGTGCCAGCAGCCCATTATCGAGGGAGCGGGGGACGACCTACGAGCAGTACTTC
TRBJ2-7 | TRBV19 | NA | TRBD1 | CASRPGQGSYEQYF | TGTGCCAGTAGGCCGGGACAGGGTTCCTACGAGCAGTACTTC
TRBJ1-1 | TRBV5-1 | NA | TRBD1 | CASSRGQGAEAFF | TGCGCCAGCAGCCGAGGACAGGGTGCTGAAGCTTTCTTT
TRBJ2-7 | TRBV6-5 | once | NA | CASSSLRTGPDEQYF | TGTGCCAGCAGTTCACTACGTACCGGTCCCGACGAGCAGTACTTC
TRBJ2-3 | TRBV5-4 | NA | NA | CASSPLTGAGASTDTQYF | TGTGCCAGCAGCCCATTGACAGGGGCGGGAGCTAGCACAGATACGCAGTATTTT
TRBJ1-5 | TRBV5-5 | NA | NA | CASSSDPGRHQPQHF | TGTGCCAGCAGCTCAGACCCAGGGCGTCATCAGCCCCAGCATTTT
TRBJ2-5 | TRBV11-2 | NA | NA | CASSLEFGGVGETQYF | TGTGCCAGCAGCTTAGAGTTCGGAGGGGTCGGGGAGACCCAGTACTTC
TRBJ2-2 | TRBV6-6 | NA | TRBD2 | CASSGGGRELFF | TGTGCCAGCAGTGGGGGGGGACGGGAGCTGTTTTTT
TRBJ1-2 | TRBV6-6 | NA | NA | CASSYDRTRSYGYTF | TGTGCCAGCAGTTATGACCGTACGAGGTCCTATGGCTACACCTTC
TRBJ2-5 | TRBV6-2/TRBV6-3 | once | NA | CASSSSLSGPTRAQYF | TGTGCCAGCAGTTCTTCTCTCTCCGGGCCTACGAGGGCCCAGTACTTC